This is a list of T cell receptor beta chains from one sample in a study of shared clonotypes between healthy human individuals. Assay used: immunoSEQ multiplex PCR; TCRdb lists only in-frame clones, some missing. In the table there are millions of clones, 90% to 95% of which are singletons. The sequencing sample was made of naive CD4+ T cells sorted from blood. The receptors originated from a young man in good health. The CDR3 runs from the conserved cysteine through the conserved F or W. D genes are given only for firm matches. A clone size is listed for some rows: how often the clone was seen (once, few, many), or a class if it is expanded.

TRBJ2-3 | TRBV29-1 | once | NA | TGCAGCTCACTGGGACGGTTCACAGATACGCAGTATTTT | CSSLGRFTDTQYF
TRBJ2-1 | TRBV19 | NA | NA | TGTGCCAGTAGTATACGGCTTACGAATGAGCAGTTCTTC | CASSIRLTNEQFF
TRBJ2-7 | TRBV6-6 | NA | TRBD2 | TGTGCCAGCAGTCGGGAGGCAGCGGTCGCCTACGAGCAGTACTTC | CASSREAAVAYEQYF
TRBJ1-1 | TRBV6-5 | NA | NA | TGTGCCAGCAGTCTGACCGGGAACACTGAAGCTTTCTTT | CASSLTGNTEAFF
TRBJ2-7 | TRBV2 | NA | TRBD1 | TGTGCCAACTCACTTACAGGGGGTGGCTACGAGCAGTACTTC | CANSLTGGGYEQYF
TRBJ2-7 | TRBV7-2 | NA | NA | TGTGCCAGCAGCCCCCTAGCATTAGGGGTGGAGTACTTC | CASSPLALGVEYF
TRBJ1-4 | TRBV6-7 | NA | TRBD1 | TGTGCCAGCAAATCCCGGGACAGGGATTCCAAGGGAACTAATGAAAAACTGTTTTTT | CASKSRDRDSKGTNEKLFF
TRBJ2-7 | TRBV10-3 | NA | TRBD1 | TGTGCCATCAGTGGGGGACAGGGCCTCTACGAGCAGTACTTC | CAISGGQGLYEQYF
TRBJ2-1 | TRBV30 | NA | NA | TGTGCCTGGGGGGGAAGTTCCTACAATGAGCAGTTCTTC | CAWGGSSYNEQFF
TRBJ2-1 | TRBV1 | NA | NA | TGCACCAGCAGCCTGCCCCGGCGGAGCCCCTACAATGAGCAGTTCTTC | CTSSLPRRSPYNEQFF
TRBJ2-7 | TRBV5-6 | NA | NA | TGTGCCAGCATCGTGAGGGGCACAGGGAACGAGCAGTACTTC | CASIVRGTGNEQYF
TRBJ1-1 | TRBV7-9 | NA | NA | TGCGCCAGCAGCCAAGCAAAAGGGTGGACCACTGAAGCTTTCTTT | CASSQAKGWTTEAFF
TRBJ1-2 | TRBV10-3 | NA | TRBD1 | TGTGCCATCAGTGAACAGGGGGCGCTTGGCTATGGCTACACCTTC | CAISEQGALGYGYTF
TRBJ2-2 | TRBV7-2 | once | NA | TGTGCCAGCAGCCCACCCCGGGGGACGAACACCGGGGAGCTGTTTTTT | CASSPPRGTNTGELFF
TRBJ2-1 | TRBV5-1 | once | NA | TGCGCCAGCAGCCCTGTGACAGGCTCCTACAATGAGCAGTTCTTC | CASSPVTGSYNEQFF
TRBJ2-3 | TRBV28 | NA | NA | TGTGCCAGCAGTCCTACATCCAGGTTAAGCACAGATACGCAGTATTTT | CASSPTSRLSTDTQYF
TRBJ1-2 | TRBV11-2 | NA | NA | TGTGCCAGCAGCTTACGGGGGCCGGGTGGCTACACCTTC | CASSLRGPGGYTF
TRBJ2-3 | TRBV4-2 | NA | NA | TGTGCCAGCAGCCAAGAGGTTAGCACAGATACGCAGTATTTT | CASSQEVSTDTQYF
TRBJ1-4 | TRBV6-1 | NA | TRBD1 | TGTGCCAGCATTACCACAGGGGGCGTCAATGAAAAACTGTTTTTT | CASITTGGVNEKLFF
TRBJ2-5 | TRBV2 | NA | TRBD2 | TGTGCCAGCAGTGATCTACTAGCGGGAGGGCCGGTAGAGACCCAGTACTTC | CASSDLLAGGPVETQYF
TRBJ2-3 | TRBV12-5 | NA | NA | TGTGCTAGTGGTTTGGTACAGTCGTGGATGTCCGATACGCAGTATTTT | CASGLVQSWMSDTQYF
TRBJ1-1 | TRBV28 | few | NA | TGTGCCAGCAATGAGGGCCTTACTTTGGACACTGAAGCTTTCTTT | CASNEGLTLDTEAFF
TRBJ2-3 | TRBV30 | NA | NA | TGTGCCTGGAGTGCCCGCAGGGCAGATACGCAGTATTTT | CAWSARRADTQYF
TRBJ2-7 | TRBV28 | NA | NA | TGTGCCAGCAGTACAAGGGCCGACAGCGAGCAGTACTTC | CASSTRADSEQYF
TRBJ2-7 | TRBV7-2 | NA | NA | TGTGCCAGCAGCGTTTCCGGGACATTCTCCTACGAGCAGTACTTC | CASSVSGTFSYEQYF
TRBJ1-1 | TRBV27 | few | NA | TGTGCCAGCCGTCCCGGGGTGGGGAACACTGAAGCTTTCTTT | CASRPGVGNTEAFF
TRBJ2-6 | TRBV2 | NA | NA | TGTGCCAGCAGTGAGGGAGGCTCTGGGGCCAACGTCCTGACTTTC | CASSEGGSGANVLTF
TRBJ1-4 | TRBV30 | few | NA | TGTGCCTGGAGCTCCGGGACACTTAATGAAAAACTGTTTTTT | CAWSSGTLNEKLFF
TRBJ2-7 | TRBV20-1 | NA | NA | TGCAGTGCTAGGAAGTCCTACGAGCAGTACTTC | CSARKSYEQYF
TRBJ2-7 | TRBV5-1 | NA | TRBD2 | TGCGCCAGCACCCTTTCGGGGGAGGGCCCCTACGAGCAGTACTTC | CASTLSGEGPYEQYF
TRBJ1-5 | TRBV7-3 | NA | TRBD1 | TGTGCCAGCAGCTTGACAGGGGATGGTAATCAGCCCCAGCATTTT | CASSLTGDGNQPQHF
TRBJ1-2 | TRBV2 | NA | TRBD1 | TGTGCCAGCAGTGGACAGGGGGCGGGAGGCTACACCTTC | CASSGQGAGGYTF
TRBJ2-7 | TRBV2 | NA | NA | TGTGCCAGCAGGGACGATCCCTACGAGCAGTACTTC | CASRDDPYEQYF
TRBJ2-6 | TRBV28 | NA | NA | TGTGCCAGCAGTTTAGACAGCTCTGGGGCCAACGTCCTGACTTTC | CASSLDSSGANVLTF
TRBJ2-3 | TRBV18 | once | TRBD1 | TGTGCCAGCTCACCGGGACAGGGGGTTCATACGCAGTATTTT | CASSPGQGVHTQYF
TRBJ2-2 | TRBV7-2 | NA | NA | TGTGCCAGCAGCTCAACCGGACCATACACCGGGGAGCTGTTTTTT | CASSSTGPYTGELFF
TRBJ1-2 | TRBV27 | NA | TRBD1 | TGTGCCAGCAGGGTGAGTGACAGGGTCGATGGCTACACCTTC | CASRVSDRVDGYTF
TRBJ1-1 | TRBV7-2 | NA | NA | TGTGCCAGCAGCTTTAAGGGAAGGGGGACTGAAGCTTTCTTT | CASSFKGRGTEAFF
TRBJ2-3 | TRBV7-6 | NA | NA | TGTGCCAGCAGCTTAGGCCGAGGTTTTGGGACAGATACGCAGTATTTT | CASSLGRGFGTDTQYF
TRBJ1-1 | TRBV5-6 | NA | TRBD1 | TGTGCCAGCAGCTCCCGGGACAGGGTTCCTGAAGCTTTCTTT | CASSSRDRVPEAFF
TRBJ1-2 | TRBV7-9 | NA | NA | TGTGCCAGCAGCTTTACCGACTATGGCTACACCTTC | CASSFTDYGYTF
TRBJ1-4 | TRBV2 | NA | NA | TGTGCCAGCAGACAAGAAGCAACTAATGAAAAACTGTTTTTT | CASRQEATNEKLFF
TRBJ1-2 | TRBV5-4 | NA | NA | TGTGCCAGCAGCTGGGAGGGTCATGGCTACACCTTC | CASSWEGHGYTF
TRBJ2-3 | TRBV11-3 | NA | TRBD2 | TGTGCCAGCAGCTTATCGACTAGCGGAGCAGATACGCAGTATTTT | CASSLSTSGADTQYF
TRBJ2-1 | TRBV5-4 | NA | TRBD1 | TGTGCCAGCAGCTTGACAGGGGGAGCCGACAATGAGCAGTTCTTC | CASSLTGGADNEQFF
TRBJ1-1 | TRBV18 | NA | NA | TGTGCCAGCTCACCATTGTTGGACACTGAAGCTTTCTTT | CASSPLLDTEAFF
TRBJ2-7 | TRBV2 | NA | TRBD1 | TGTGCCAGCAGTAGCCGACAGGGTTCTATTATTTCCTCCTACGAGCAGTACTTC | CASSSRQGSIISSYEQYF
TRBJ1-5 | TRBV6-6 | NA | TRBD1 | TGTGCCAGCAGTTTGAGGGGGCCGGAGCCCCAGCATTTT | CASSLRGPEPQHF
TRBJ2-1 | TRBV7-2 | NA | NA | TGTGCCAGCAGCTACGGACTTAACAATGAGCAGTTCTTC | CASSYGLNNEQFF
TRBJ2-1 | TRBV4-3 | NA | NA | TGCGCCAGCAGCCTCCGGACTACCCCGCCTAATGAGCAGTTCTTC | CASSLRTTPPNEQFF
TRBJ1-6 | TRBV6-5 | NA | NA | TGTGCCAGCAGTTACTCGAGGCAGGTGGTTTCACCCCTCCACTTT | CASSYSRQVVSPLHF
TRBJ2-1 | TRBV7-6 | NA | TRBD2 | TGTGCCAGCAGTTCACTAGCGGGATATTCCCCGAACAATGAGCAGTTCTTC | CASSSLAGYSPNNEQFF
TRBJ1-2 | TRBV15 | NA | TRBD1 | TGTGCCACCAGCAGGGGGGGACAGGATTATGGCTACACCTTC | CATSRGGQDYGYTF
TRBJ1-2 | TRBV10-3 | NA | NA | TGTGCCATCAGTGACGATAACGGCTACTATGGCTACACCTTC | CAISDDNGYYGYTF
TRBJ1-4 | TRBV7-2 | NA | NA | TGTGCCAGCAGCTTAGTAGGCGGGTTTAATGAAAAACTGTTTTTT | CASSLVGGFNEKLFF
TRBJ2-2 | TRBV7-2 | NA | NA | TGTGCCAGCAGCTTGGCCGGGGAGCTGTTTTTT | CASSLAGELFF
TRBJ2-1 | TRBV18 | NA | NA | TGTGCCAGCTCACCACTAGCGGAGGGTGAGCAGTTCTTC | CASSPLAEGEQFF
TRBJ2-2 | TRBV9 | NA | NA | TGTGCCAGCAGCGAGACAGTGGCGGCCTACGGGGAGCTGTTTTTT | CASSETVAAYGELFF
TRBJ2-7 | TRBV19 | few | NA | TGTGCCAGTAGTATAAGACCGACCTACGAGCAGTACTTC | CASSIRPTYEQYF